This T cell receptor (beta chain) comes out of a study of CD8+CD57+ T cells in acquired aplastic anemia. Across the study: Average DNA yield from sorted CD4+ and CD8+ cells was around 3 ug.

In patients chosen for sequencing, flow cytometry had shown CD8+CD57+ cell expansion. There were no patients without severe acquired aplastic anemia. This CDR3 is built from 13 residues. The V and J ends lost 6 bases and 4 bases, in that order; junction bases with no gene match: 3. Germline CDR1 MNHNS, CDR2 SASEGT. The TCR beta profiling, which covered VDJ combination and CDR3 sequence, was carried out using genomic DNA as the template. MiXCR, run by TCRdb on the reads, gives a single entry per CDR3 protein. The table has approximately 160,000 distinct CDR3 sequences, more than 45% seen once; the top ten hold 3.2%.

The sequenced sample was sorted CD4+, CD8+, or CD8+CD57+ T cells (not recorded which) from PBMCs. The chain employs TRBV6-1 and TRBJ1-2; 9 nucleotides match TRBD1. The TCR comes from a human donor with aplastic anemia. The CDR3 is CASRGQGLYGYTF. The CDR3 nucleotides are TGTGCCAGCAGGGGACAGGGCCTCTATGGCTACACCTTC.